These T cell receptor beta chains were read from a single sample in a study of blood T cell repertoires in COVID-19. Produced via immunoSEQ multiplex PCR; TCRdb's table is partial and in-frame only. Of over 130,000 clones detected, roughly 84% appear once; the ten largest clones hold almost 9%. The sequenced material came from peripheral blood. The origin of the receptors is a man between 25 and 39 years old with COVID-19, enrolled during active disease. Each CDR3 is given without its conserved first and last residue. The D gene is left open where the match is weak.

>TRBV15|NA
ATSRVSGSPLH
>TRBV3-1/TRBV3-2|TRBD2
ASSLAGVENIQY
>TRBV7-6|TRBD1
ASSSRTGLNEQY
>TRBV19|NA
ASSRTYPTGELF
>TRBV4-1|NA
ASSPGGYT
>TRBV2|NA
ASRQVPTGELF
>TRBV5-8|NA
ASSLEGVQYQPQH
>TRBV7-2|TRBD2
ASSSTSGSYEQY
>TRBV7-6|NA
ASSSGGATSTEAF
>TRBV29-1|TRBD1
SVRRGHGYT
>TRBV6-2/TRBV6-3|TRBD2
ASSYPTSGRAIFTYNEQF
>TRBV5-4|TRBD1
ASSPPGGQTYEQY
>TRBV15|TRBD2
ATSRRTSGTDTQY
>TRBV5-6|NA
ASSFQVNYEQY
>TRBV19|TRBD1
ASSFGQAPEAF
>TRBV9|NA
ASWGVLTDTQY
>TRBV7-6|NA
ASSSLGSETQY
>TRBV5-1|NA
ASSWQGSGTEAF
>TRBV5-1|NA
ASSLVTSRVVLT
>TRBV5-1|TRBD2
ASSLGGTSAGNEQF
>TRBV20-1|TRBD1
SASQGVNTEAF
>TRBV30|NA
AWSDPGSGYEQY
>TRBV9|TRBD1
ASSLGTGGNEQF
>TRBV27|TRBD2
ASSFGLAGLQDTQY
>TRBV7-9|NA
ASTRGANQPQH
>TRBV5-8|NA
ASSGLNEQF
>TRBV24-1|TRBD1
ATSDTRGSHTDTQY
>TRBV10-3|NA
AISDLEAAAF
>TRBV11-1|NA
ASSLAGAVTDTQY
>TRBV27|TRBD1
ASSFFGTGLLGEQF
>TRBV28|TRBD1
ASRPGQGASEQF
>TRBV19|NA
ASSIATGFQSSYNEQF
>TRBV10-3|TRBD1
AISETGTGSSYEQY